Listed below are T cell receptor beta chains from one sample, sequenced in a study of shared clonotypes between healthy human individuals. The method was immunoSEQ multiplex PCR; TCRdb's version includes in-frame clones alone and lacks a portion of them. The sample yields around 1.1 million clones, about 84% seen once. Material for sequencing was memory CD4+ T cells from PBMCs. These receptors were taken from a man aged 18 to 29 in good health. Some clones in this sample may be carry-over from other donors' samples. CDR3s include the opening cysteine and the closing phenylalanine or tryptophan. Fields, in order: V gene, D gene, clone size, J gene, CDR3 protein, CDR3 DNA. The D gene is left open where the match is weak. Clone size is stated in some rows and not others, as once, few, many or a class when expanded.

>TRBV7-9|NA|NA|TRBJ2-1
CASSSTQGLAEKGQFF
TGTGCCAGCAGCTCGACCCAGGGGCTAGCGGAAAAGGGGCAGTTCTTC
>TRBV6-1|NA|NA|TRBJ2-2
CASSAGTSNTGELFF
TGTGCCAGCAGTGCCGGGACTTCCAACACCGGGGAGCTGTTTTTT
>TRBV14|NA|NA|TRBJ1-2
CASSLSRGNGYTF
TGTGCCAGCAGCCTGTCGAGAGGGAACGGCTACACCTTC
>TRBV18|NA|NA|TRBJ1-5
CASSLTGSNQPQHF
TGTGCCAGCTCACTGACGGGTAGCAATCAGCCCCAGCATTTT
>TRBV27|NA|few|TRBJ2-5
CASSLAGSRETQYF
TGTGCCAGCAGTTTAGCGGGAAGTCGAGAGACCCAGTACTTC
>TRBV6-5|NA|NA|TRBJ1-1
CASRRSTGRGEAFF
TGTGCCAGCAGAAGATCTACAGGTCGCGGGGAAGCTTTCTTT
>TRBV6-5|NA|few|TRBJ2-3
CASRNTAHTDTQYF
TGTGCCAGCAGGAATACAGCGCACACAGATACGCAGTATTTT
>TRBV2|TRBD1|NA|TRBJ2-7
CASSEDRAYSYEQYF
TGTGCCAGCAGCGAGGACAGGGCCTACTCCTACGAGCAGTACTTC
>TRBV21-1|NA|once|TRBJ2-1
CASSKGGQGSVDEQFF
TGTGCCAGCAGCAAAGGAGGGCAGGGCTCCGTCGATGAGCAGTTCTTC
>TRBV18|NA|NA|TRBJ2-7
CASSPTSGFSYEQYF
TGTGCCAGCTCTCCGACGTCGGGGTTCTCCTACGAGCAGTACTTC
>TRBV27|TRBD2|NA|TRBJ2-3
CASSPIAGHTDTQYF
TGTGCCAGCAGCCCAATAGCGGGGCACACAGATACGCAGTATTTT
>TRBV28|NA|once|TRBJ2-2
CASSSPGLWTGELFF
TGTGCCAGCAGTTCCCCAGGACTATGGACCGGGGAGCTGTTTTTT
>TRBV7-9|TRBD1|NA|TRBJ1-1
CASSLQGARPEAFF
TGTGCCAGCAGCTTACAGGGGGCGCGTCCTGAAGCTTTCTTT
>TRBV27|TRBD1|NA|TRBJ1-1
CASSPHRGGTEAFF
TGTGCCAGCAGTCCACACAGGGGTGGCACTGAAGCTTTCTTT